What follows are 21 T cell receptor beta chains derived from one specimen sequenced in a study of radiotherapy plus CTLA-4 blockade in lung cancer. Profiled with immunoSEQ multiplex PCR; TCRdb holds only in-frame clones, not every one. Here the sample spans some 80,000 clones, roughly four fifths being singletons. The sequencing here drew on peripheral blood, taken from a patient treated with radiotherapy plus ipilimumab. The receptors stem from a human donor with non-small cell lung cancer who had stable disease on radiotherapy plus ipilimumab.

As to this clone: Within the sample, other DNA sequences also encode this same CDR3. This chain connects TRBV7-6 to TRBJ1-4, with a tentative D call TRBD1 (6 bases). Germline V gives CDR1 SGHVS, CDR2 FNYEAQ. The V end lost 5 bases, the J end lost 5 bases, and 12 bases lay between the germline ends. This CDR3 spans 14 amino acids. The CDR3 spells CASSLGTGNEKLFF. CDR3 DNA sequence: TGTGCCAGCAGCCTCGGTACAGGGAATGAAAAACTGTTTTTT.

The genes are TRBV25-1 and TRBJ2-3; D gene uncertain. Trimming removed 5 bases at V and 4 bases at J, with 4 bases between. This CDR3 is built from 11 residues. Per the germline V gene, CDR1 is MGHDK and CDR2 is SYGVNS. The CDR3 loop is CASSFSDTQYF. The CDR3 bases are TGTGCCAGCAGTTTTTCAGATACGCAGTATTTT.

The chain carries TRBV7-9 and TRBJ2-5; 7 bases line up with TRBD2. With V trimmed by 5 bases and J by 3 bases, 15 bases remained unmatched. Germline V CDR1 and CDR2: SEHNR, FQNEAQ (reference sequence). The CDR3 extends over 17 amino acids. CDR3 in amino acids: CASSDTARASGKETQYF. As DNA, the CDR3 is TGTGCCAGCAGCGATACGGCCAGGGCTAGCGGAAAAGAGACCCAGTACTTC. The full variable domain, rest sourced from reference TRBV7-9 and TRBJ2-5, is DTGVSQNPRHKITKRGQNVTFRCDPISEHNRLYWYRQTLGQGPEFLTYFQNEAQLEKSRLLSDRFSAERPKGSFSTLEIQRTEQGDSAMYLCASSDTARASGKETQYFGPGTRLLVL.

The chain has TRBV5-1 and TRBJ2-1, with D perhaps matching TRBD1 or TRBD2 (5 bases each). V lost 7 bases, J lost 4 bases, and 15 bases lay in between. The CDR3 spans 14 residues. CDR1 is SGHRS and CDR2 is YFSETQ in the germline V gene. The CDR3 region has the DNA TGCGCCAGCGGGGACGTGCGAGGTTACAATGAGCAGTTCTTC. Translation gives CASGDVRGYNEQFF. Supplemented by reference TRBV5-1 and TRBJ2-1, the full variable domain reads KAGVTQTPRYLIKTRGQQVTLSCSPISGHRSVSWYQQTPGQGLQFLFEYFSETQRNKGNFPGRFSGRQFSNSRSEMNVSTLELGDSALYLCASGDVRGYNEQFFGPGTRLTVL.

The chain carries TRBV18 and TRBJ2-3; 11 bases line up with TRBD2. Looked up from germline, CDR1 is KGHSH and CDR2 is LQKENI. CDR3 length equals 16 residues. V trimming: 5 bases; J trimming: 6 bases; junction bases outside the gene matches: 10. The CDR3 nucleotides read TGTGCCAGCTCAGAAGGGACTAGCGGCTCGTTTGATACGCAGTATTTT. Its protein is CASSEGTSGSFDTQYF.

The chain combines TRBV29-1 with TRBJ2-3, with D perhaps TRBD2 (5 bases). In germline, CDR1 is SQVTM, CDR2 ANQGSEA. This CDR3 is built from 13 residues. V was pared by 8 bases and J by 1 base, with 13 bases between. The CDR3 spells CSWALDRTDTQYF. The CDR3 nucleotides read TGCAGCTGGGCACTAGACCGCACAGATACGCAGTATTTT.

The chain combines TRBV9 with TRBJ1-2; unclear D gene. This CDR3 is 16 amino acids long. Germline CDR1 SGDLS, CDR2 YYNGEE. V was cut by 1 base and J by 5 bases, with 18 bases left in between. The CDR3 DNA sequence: TGTGCCAGCAGCGTAAATTTGCGGATTGGAGGGTATGGCTACACCTTC. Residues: CASSVNLRIGGYGYTF. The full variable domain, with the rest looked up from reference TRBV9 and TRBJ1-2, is DSGVTQTPKHLITATGQRVTLRCSPRSGDLSVYWYQQSLDQGLQFLIQYYNGEERAKGNILERFSAQQFPDLHSELNLSSLELGDSALYFCASSVNLRIGGYGYTFGSGTRLTVV.

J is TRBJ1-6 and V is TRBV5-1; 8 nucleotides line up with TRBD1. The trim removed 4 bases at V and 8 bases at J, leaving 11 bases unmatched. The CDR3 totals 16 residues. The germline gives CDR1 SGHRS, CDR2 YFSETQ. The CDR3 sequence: CASSVGGQGIDSPLHF. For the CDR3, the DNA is TGCGCCAGCAGCGTGGGCGGACAGGGAATAGATTCACCCCTCCACTTT.

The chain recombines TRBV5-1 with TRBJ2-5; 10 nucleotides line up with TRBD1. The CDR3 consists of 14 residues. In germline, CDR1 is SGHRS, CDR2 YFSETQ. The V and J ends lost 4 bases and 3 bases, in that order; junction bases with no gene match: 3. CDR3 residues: CASSKGTGEETQYF. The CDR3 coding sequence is TGCGCCAGCAGCAAGGGGACAGGGGAAGAGACCCAGTACTTC.

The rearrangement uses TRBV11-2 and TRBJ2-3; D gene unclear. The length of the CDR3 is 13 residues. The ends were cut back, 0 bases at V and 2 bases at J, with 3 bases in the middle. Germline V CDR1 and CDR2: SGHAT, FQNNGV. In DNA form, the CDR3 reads TGTGCCAGCAGCTTAGATCCCACAGATACGCAGTATTTT. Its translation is CASSLDPTDTQYF.

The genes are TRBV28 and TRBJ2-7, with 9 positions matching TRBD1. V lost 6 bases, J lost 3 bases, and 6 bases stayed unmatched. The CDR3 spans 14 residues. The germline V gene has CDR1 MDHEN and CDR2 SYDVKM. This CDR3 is CASRTGTGSYEQYF. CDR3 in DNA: TGTGCCAGCAGGACCGGGACAGGGAGCTACGAGCAGTACTTC.

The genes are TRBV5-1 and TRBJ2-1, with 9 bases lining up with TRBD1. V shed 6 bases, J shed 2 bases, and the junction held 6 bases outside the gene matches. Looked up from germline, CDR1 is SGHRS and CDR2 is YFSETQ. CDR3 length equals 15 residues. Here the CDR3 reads CASTKTGGPYNEQFF. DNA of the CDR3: TGCGCCAGCACCAAAACAGGGGGCCCCTACAATGAGCAGTTCTTC.

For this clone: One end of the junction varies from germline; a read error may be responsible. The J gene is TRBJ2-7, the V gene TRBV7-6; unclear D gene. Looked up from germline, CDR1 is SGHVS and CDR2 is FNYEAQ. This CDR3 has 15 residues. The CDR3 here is CASSLTGSSSDEQYF. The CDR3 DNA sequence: TGTGCCAGCAGCCTTACCGGCAGTTCCTCCGACGAGCAGTACTTC.

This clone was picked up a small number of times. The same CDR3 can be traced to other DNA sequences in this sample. CDR3 coding DNA: TGTGCCAGCAGCATCCAGGGCTACGAGCAGTACTTC. Residues: CASSIQGYEQYF. The rearrangement joins TRBV7-9 to TRBJ2-7, with D tentatively TRBD1 (5 bases). Germline V lookup: CDR1 SEHNR, CDR2 FQNEAQ (reference sequence). The CDR3 length is 12 residues. Deletions cut 5 bases from V and 3 bases from J, with 8 bases between.

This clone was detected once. The CDR3: CASSLVEPGQITYEQYF. CDR3 in DNA: TGTGCCAGCAGCTTAGTAGAACCGGGACAGATTACCTACGAGCAGTACTTC. The chain carries TRBV7-8 and TRBJ2-7; 7 bases agree with TRBD1. The V gene's germline CDR1 is SGHVS and CDR2 FQNEAQ. The J segment lost 2 bases and the V segment lost 1 base, leaving 11 bases of the junction unmatched. The CDR3 is made up of 17 amino acids.

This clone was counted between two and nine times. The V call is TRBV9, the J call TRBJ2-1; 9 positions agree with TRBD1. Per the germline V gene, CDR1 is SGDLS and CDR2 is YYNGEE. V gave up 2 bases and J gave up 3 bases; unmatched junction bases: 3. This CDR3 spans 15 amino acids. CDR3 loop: CASSVGQGYYNEQFF. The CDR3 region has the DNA TGTGCCAGCAGCGTGGGACAGGGTTACTACAATGAGCAGTTCTTC.

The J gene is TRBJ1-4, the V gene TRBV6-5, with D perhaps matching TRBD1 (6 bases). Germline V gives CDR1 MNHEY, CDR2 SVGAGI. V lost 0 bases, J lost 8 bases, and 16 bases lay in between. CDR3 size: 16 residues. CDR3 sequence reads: CASSYSRPTGYEKLFF. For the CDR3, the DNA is TGTGCCAGCAGTTACTCTCGGCCAACAGGGTACGAAAAACTGTTTTTT.

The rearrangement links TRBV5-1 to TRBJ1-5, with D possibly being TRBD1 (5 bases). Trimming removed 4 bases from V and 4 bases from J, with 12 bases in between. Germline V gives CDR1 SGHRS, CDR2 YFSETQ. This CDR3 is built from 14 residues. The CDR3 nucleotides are TGCGCCAGCAGCCCATCGGGGGTGAATCAGCCCCAGCATTTT. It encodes CASSPSGVNQPQHF. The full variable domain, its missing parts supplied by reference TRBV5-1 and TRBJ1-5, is KAGVTQTPRYLIKTRGQQVTLSCSPISGHRSVSWYQQTPGQGLQFLFEYFSETQRNKGNFPGRFSGRQFSNSRSEMNVSTLELGDSALYLCASSPSGVNQPQHFGDGTRLSIL.

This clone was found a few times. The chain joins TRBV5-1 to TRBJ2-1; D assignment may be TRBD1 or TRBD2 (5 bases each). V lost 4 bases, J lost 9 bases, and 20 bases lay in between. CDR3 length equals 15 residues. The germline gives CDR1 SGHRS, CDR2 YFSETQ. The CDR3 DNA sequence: TGCGCCAGCAGCCGAGAAGGGACCACCAGCAGTGAGCAGTTCTTC. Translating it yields CASSREGTTSSEQFF. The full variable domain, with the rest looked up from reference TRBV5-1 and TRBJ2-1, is KAGVTQTPRYLIKTRGQQVTLSCSPISGHRSVSWYQQTPGQGLQFLFEYFSETQRNKGNFPGRFSGRQFSNSRSEMNVSTLELGDSALYLCASSREGTTSSEQFFGPGTRLTVL.

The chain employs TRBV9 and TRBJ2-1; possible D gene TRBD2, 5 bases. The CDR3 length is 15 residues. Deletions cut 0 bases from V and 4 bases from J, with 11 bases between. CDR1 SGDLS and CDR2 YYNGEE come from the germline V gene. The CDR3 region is CASSVDIAPYNEQFF. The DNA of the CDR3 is TGTGCCAGCAGCGTAGATATAGCGCCATACAATGAGCAGTTCTTC.

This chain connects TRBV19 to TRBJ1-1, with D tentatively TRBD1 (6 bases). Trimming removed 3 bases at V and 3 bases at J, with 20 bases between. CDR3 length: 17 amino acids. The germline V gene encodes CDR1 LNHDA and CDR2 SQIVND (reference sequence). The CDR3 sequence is CASSINQGRPRDTEAFF. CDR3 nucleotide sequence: TGTGCCAGTAGTATCAACCAGGGGCGCCCTCGTGACACTGAAGCTTTCTTT.